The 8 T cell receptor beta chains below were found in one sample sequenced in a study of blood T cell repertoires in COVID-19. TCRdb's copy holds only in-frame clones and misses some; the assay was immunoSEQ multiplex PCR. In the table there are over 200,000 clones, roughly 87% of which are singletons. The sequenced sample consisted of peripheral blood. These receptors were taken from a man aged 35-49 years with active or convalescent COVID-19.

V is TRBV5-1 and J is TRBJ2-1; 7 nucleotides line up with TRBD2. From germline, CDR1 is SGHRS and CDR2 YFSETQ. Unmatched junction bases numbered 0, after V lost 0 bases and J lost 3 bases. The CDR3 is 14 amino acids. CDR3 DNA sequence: TGCGCCAGCAGCTTGGGGGACTACTACAATGAGCAGTTCTTC. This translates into CASSLGDYYNEQFF. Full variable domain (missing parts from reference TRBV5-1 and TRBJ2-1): KAGVTQTPRYLIKTRGQQVTLSCSPISGHRSVSWYQQTPGQGLQFLFEYFSETQRNKGNFPGRFSGRQFSNSRSEMNVSTLELGDSALYLCASSLGDYYNEQFFGPGTRLTVL.

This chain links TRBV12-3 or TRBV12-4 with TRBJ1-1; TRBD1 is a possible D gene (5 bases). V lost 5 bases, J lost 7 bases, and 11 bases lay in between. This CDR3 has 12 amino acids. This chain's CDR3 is CASSKPGLEAFF. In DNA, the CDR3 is TGTGCCAGCAGTAAGCCGGGACTTGAAGCTTTCTTT.

The CDR3 here is CASILGTSGRTDTQYF. Here the CDR3 DNA reads TGTGCCAGCATCCTCGGGACTAGCGGCCGCACAGATACGCAGTATTTT. The chain employs TRBV28 and TRBJ2-3; 11 bases match TRBD2. This CDR3 comprises 16 residues. Germline V gene data show CDR1 as MDHEN and CDR2 as SYDVKM. Trimming at V came to 7 bases and at J to 1 base, leaving 7 bases not matched to a gene.

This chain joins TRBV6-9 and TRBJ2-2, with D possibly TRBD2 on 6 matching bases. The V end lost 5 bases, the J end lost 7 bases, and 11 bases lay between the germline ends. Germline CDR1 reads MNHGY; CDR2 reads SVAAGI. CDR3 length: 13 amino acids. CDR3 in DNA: TGTGCCAGCAGTGCTCAGGAGGGCGGGGAGCTGTTTTTT. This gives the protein CASSAQEGGELFF.

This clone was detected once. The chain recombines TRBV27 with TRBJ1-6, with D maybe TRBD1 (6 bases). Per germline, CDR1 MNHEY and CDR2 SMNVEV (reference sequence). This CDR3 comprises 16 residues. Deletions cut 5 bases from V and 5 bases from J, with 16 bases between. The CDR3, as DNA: TGTGCCAGCAGTAATCTAGGACAGCTTGATAATTCACCCCTCCACTTT. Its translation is CASSNLGQLDNSPLHF.

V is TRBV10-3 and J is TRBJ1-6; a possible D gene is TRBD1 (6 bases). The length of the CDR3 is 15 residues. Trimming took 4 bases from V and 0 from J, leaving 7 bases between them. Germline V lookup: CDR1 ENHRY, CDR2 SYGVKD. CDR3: CAISGGGSYNSPLHF. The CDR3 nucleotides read TGTGCCATCAGTGGAGGGGGCTCCTATAATTCACCCCTCCACTTT.

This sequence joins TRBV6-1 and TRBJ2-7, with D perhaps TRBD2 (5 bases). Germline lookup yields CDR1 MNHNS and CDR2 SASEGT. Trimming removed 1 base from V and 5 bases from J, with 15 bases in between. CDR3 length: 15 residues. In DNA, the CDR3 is TGTGCCAGCAGTGAAGAGGGCAGACTAAGGGACGAGCAGTACTTC. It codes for CASSEEGRLRDEQYF.

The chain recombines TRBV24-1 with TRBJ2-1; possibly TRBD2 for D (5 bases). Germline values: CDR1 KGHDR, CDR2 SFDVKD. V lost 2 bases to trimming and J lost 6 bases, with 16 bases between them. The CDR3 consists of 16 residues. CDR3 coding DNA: TGTGCCACCAGTGATTCTGCTCGGGATTGGCGCAATGAGCAGTTCTTC. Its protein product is CATSDSARDWRNEQFF.